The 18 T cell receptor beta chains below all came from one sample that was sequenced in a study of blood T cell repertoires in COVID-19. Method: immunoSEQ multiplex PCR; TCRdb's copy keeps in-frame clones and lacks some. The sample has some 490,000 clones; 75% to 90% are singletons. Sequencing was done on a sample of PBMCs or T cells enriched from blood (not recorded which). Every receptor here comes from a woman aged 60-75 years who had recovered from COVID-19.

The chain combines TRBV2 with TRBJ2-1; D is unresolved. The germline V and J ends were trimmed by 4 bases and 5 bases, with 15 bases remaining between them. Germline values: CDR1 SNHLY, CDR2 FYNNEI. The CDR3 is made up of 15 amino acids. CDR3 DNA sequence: TGTGCCAGCAGTGTAGATTTAGAGCCAAACAATGAGCAGTTCTTC. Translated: CASSVDLEPNNEQFF.

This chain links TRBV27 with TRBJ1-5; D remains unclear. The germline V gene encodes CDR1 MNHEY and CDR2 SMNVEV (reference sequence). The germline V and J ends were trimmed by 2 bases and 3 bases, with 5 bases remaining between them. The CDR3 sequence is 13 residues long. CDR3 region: CASSLKHNQPQHF. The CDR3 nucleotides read TGTGCCAGCAGTTTAAAACACAATCAGCCCCAGCATTTT.

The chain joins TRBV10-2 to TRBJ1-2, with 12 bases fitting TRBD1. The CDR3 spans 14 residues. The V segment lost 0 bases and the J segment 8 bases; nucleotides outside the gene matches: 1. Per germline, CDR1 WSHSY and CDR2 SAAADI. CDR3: CASSESGTGGGYTF. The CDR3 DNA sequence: TGCGCCAGCAGTGAGTCGGGGACAGGGGGCGGCTACACCTTC.

Written as DNA, the CDR3 is TGTGCCACTTCCACATCAGCCAAAAACATTCAGTACTTC. Protein sequence: CATSTSAKNIQYF. V usage is TRBV27 and J usage is TRBJ2-4; no clear D gene. The CDR3 runs 13 residues. Trimming took 10 bases from V and 0 from J, leaving 10 bases between them. Per germline, CDR1 MNHEY and CDR2 SMNVEV (reference sequence).

The CDR3 DNA follows: TGCGCCAGCAGCCAAGGACAGGGAAGTGAGCAGTTCTTC. This translates into CASSQGQGSEQFF. The chain joins TRBV4-1 to TRBJ2-1; 7 nucleotides align to TRBD1. The CDR3 sequence is 13 residues long. The V gene end was trimmed by 1 base and the J gene end by 9 bases; junction bases not matched to a gene: 3. Germline V gives CDR1 MGHRA, CDR2 YSYEKL.

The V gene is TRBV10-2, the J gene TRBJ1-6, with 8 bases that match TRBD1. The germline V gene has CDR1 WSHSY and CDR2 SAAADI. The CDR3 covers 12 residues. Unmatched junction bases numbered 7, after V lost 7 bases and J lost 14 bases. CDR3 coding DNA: TGCGCCAGCACCCGGACAGGGAGATCCCTCCACTTT. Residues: CASTRTGRSLHF.

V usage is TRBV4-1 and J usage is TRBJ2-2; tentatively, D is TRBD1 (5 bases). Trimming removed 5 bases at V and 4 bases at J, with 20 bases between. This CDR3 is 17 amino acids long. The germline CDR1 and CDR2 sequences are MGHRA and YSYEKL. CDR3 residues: CASSGRTGESTTGELFF. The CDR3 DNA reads TGCGCCAGCAGCGGTCGAACAGGTGAATCGACCACCGGGGAGCTGTTTTTT.

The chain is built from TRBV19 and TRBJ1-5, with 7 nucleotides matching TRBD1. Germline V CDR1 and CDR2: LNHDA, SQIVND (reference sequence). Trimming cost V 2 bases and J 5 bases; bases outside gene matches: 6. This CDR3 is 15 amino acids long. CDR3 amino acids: CASSINQGDDQPQHF. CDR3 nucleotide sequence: TGTGCCAGTAGTATAAATCAGGGGGACGATCAGCCCCAGCATTTT.

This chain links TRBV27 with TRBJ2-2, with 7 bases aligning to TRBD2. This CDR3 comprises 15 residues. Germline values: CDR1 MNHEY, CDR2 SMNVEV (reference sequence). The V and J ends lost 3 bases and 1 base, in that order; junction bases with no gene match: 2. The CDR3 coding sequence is TGTGCCAGCAGTTTTGGCGGGAGGAACACCGGGGAGCTGTTTTTT. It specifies CASSFGGRNTGELFF.

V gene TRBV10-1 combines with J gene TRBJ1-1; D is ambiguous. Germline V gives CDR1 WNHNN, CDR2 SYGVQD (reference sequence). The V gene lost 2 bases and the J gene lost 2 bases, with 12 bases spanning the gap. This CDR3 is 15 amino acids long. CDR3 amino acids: CASSERVGGNTEAFF. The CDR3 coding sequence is TGCGCCAGCAGTGAGAGAGTGGGAGGTAACACTGAAGCTTTCTTT.

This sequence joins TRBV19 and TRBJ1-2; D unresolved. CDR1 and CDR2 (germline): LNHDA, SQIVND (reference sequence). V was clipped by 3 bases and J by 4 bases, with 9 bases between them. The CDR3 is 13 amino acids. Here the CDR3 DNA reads TGTGCCAGTAGTATCGCGGCGGCCTATGGCTACACCTTC. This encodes CASSIAAAYGYTF.

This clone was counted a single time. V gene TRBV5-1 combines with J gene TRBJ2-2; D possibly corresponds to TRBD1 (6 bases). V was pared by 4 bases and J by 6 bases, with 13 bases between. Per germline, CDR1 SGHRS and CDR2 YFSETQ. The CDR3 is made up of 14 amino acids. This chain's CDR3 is CASSLRDRSGELFF. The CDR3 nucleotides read TGCGCCAGCAGCCTACGCGACAGGTCCGGGGAGCTGTTTTTT.

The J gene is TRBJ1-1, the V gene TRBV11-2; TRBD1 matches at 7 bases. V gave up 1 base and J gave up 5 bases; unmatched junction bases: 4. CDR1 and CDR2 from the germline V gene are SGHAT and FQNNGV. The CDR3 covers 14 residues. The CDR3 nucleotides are TGTGCCAGCAGCTTAGTCAGGGGGGAAACTGAAGCTTTCTTT. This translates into CASSLVRGETEAFF.

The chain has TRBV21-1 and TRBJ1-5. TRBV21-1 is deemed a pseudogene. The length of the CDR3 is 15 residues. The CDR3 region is CASSKKRGYNQPQHF. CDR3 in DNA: TGTGCCAGCAGCAAAAAAAGAGGTTACAATCAGCCCCAGCATTTT.

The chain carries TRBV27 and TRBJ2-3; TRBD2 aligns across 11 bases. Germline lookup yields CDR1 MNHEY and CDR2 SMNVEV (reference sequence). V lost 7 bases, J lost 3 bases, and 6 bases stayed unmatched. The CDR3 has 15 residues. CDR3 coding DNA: TGTGCCAGCACCCAACCTAGCGGGGGGACAGATACGCAGTATTTT. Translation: CASTQPSGGTDTQYF.

The chain's CDR3 is CASSLVGNTIYF. CDR3 DNA: TGTGCCAGCAGTTTGGTCGGGAACACCATATATTTT. The J gene is TRBJ1-3, the V gene TRBV12-3 or TRBV12-4; D is unresolved. The CDR3 has 12 amino acids. Trimming left V 3 bases short and J 7 bases short, with 7 bases between.

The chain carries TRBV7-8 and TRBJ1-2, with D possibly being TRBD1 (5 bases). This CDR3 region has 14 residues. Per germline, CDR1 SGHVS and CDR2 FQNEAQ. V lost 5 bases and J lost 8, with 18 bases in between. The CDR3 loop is CASSPTRGEGGYTF. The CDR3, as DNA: TGTGCCAGCAGCCCCACTAGAGGGGAGGGAGGCTACACCTTC.

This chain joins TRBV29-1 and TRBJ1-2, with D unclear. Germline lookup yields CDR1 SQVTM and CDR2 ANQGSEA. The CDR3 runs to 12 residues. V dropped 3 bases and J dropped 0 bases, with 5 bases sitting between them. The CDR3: CSVDRANYGYTF. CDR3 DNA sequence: TGCAGCGTTGACCGGGCTAACTATGGCTACACCTTC.